These 29 T cell receptor beta chains came from one sample sequenced in a study of cytotoxic CD8 clonotypes in ibrutinib-treated CLL. Assay: immunoSEQ multiplex PCR; the TCRdb copy retains only in-frame clones and omits some. The data contain about 76,000 clones, around 78% of them singletons. Source: PBMCs, taken after 24 months of ibrutinib treatment. The receptors were gathered from a human donor with chronic lymphocytic leukemia.

J is TRBJ2-7 and V is TRBV5-4; 12 positions agree with TRBD2. V lost 4 bases to trimming and J lost 6 bases; unmatched junction nucleotides: 14. This CDR3 is built from 17 residues. Looked up from germline, CDR1 is SGHNT and CDR2 is YYREEE (reference sequence). The CDR3 nucleotides are TGTGCCAGCAGCCTAGGGACTAGCGGGCCTGCGATTTCCGAGCAGTACTTC. It translates to CASSLGTSGPAISEQYF. The variable domain in full, completed from reference TRBV5-4 and TRBJ2-7, reads ETGVTQSPTHLIKTRGQQVTLRCSSQSGHNTVSWYQQALGQGPQFIFQYYREEENGRGNFPPRFSGLQFPNYSSELNVNALELDDSALYLCASSLGTSGPAISEQYFGPGTRLTVT.

V and J are TRBV7-9 and TRBJ1-1; the D is unclear. V gave up 5 bases and J gave up 4 bases, with 11 bases separating them. Germline V gives CDR1 SEHNR, CDR2 FQNEAQ (reference sequence). This CDR3 is built from 13 residues. The CDR3 DNA reads as TGTGCCAGCAGCCCGCCGGCGGGCACTGAAGCTTTCTTT. Protein sequence: CASSPPAGTEAFF. The full variable domain, with the rest looked up from reference TRBV7-9 and TRBJ1-1, is DTGVSQNPRHKITKRGQNVTFRCDPISEHNRLYWYRQTLGQGPEFLTYFQNEAQLEKSRLLSDRFSAERPKGSFSTLEIQRTEQGDSAMYLCASSPPAGTEAFFGQGTRLTVV.

The chain employs TRBV5-4 and TRBJ2-5; D remains unclear. Germline CDR1 SGHNT, CDR2 YYREEE (reference sequence). CDR3 length equals 13 residues. V lost 5 bases, J lost 2 bases, and 10 bases lay in between. CDR3 DNA sequence: TGTGCCAGCAGTACCGGGCAACAAGAGACCCAGTACTTC. Protein: CASSTGQQETQYF.

This rearrangement joins TRBV7-6 to TRBJ2-5, with 8 bases aligning to TRBD1. Germline V gene sequence: CDR1 SGHVS, CDR2 FNYEAQ. The CDR3 loop spans 14 amino acids. Germline trimming cut 5 bases from V and 2 bases from J; bases unmatched to any gene: 4. CDR3 DNA: TGTGCCAGCAGCGCGACAGGGGAGCAAGAGACCCAGTACTTC. Encoded protein: CASSATGEQETQYF.

The rearrangement uses TRBV7-8 and TRBJ1-5; D remains unclear. This CDR3 is 13 amino acids long. Trimming took off 6 bases at V and 1 base at J, with 7 bases between the two ends. Germline V lookup: CDR1 SGHVS, CDR2 FQNEAQ. The CDR3 is CASSSDSNQPQHF. CDR3 coding DNA: TGTGCCAGCAGTTCCGACAGCAATCAGCCCCAGCATTTT.

A single count supports this clone. The chain recombines TRBV29-1 with TRBJ2-3, with TRBD2 matching over 10 bases. Germline V gene data show CDR1 as SQVTM and CDR2 as ANQGSEA. The CDR3 has 14 residues. V was pared by 5 bases and J by 4 bases, with 6 bases of the junction left unmatched. CDR3 residues: CSVPAGGPSDTQYF. In DNA form, the CDR3 reads TGCAGCGTTCCAGCGGGAGGGCCTTCAGATACGCAGTATTTT.

This chain joins TRBV6-6 and TRBJ2-6; D perhaps matches TRBD1 (6 bases). CDR1 and CDR2 from the germline V gene are MNHNY and SVGAGI (reference sequence). V lost 5 bases and J 0 bases, leaving 8 bases between the germline ends. The CDR3 spans 15 residues. CDR3 loop: CASSGQISGANVLTF. The CDR3 DNA reads TGTGCCAGCAGTGGACAGATCTCTGGGGCCAACGTCCTGACTTTC.

This rearrangement joins TRBV4-3 to TRBJ2-1; tentative D call: TRBD2 (5 bases). In germline, CDR1 is LGHNA, CDR2 YSLEER. This CDR3 is 14 amino acids long. V was trimmed by 0 bases and J by 6 bases, leaving 9 bases between them. CDR3 loop: CASSQELVGNEQFF. Here the CDR3 DNA reads TGCGCCAGCAGCCAAGAACTAGTTGGCAATGAGCAGTTCTTC.

The rearrangement uses TRBV9 and TRBJ2-5; D tentatively reads TRBD1 or TRBD2 (6 bases each). The CDR3 is made up of 14 amino acids. CDR1 is SGDLS and CDR2 is YYNGEE in the germline V gene. The V gene lost 2 bases and the J gene lost 5 bases, with 13 bases spanning the gap. CDR3 in amino acids: CASSVRGGWETQYF. CDR3 DNA: TGTGCCAGCAGCGTCAGGGGAGGTTGGGAGACCCAGTACTTC. The full variable domain, in which reference TRBV9 and TRBJ2-5 provide the parts outside the CDR3, is DSGVTQTPKHLITATGQRVTLRCSPRSGDLSVYWYQQSLDQGLQFLIQYYNGEERAKGNILERFSAQQFPDLHSELNLSSLELGDSALYFCASSVRGGWETQYFGPGTRLLVL.

The genes are TRBV14 and TRBJ2-1; 9 bases align to TRBD2. Per germline, CDR1 SGHDN and CDR2 FVKESK. This CDR3 region has 14 residues. Unmatched junction bases numbered 7, after V lost 5 bases and J lost 8 bases. The CDR3 spells CASSEGLAGHEQFF. In DNA form, the CDR3 reads TGTGCCAGCAGCGAGGGACTAGCAGGGCATGAGCAGTTCTTC.

This clone was recorded once. This chain uses TRBV29-1 with TRBJ2-3; 11 positions agree with TRBD2. This CDR3 is 15 amino acids long. Germline CDR1 and CDR2: SQVTM and ANQGSEA. V lost 7 bases and J lost 2; bases outside the gene matches: 8. CDR3: CSGNPLAGATDTQYF. The CDR3 coding sequence is TGCAGCGGGAATCCACTAGCGGGGGCCACAGATACGCAGTATTTT.

The V and J genes are TRBV4-1 and TRBJ2-2; 8 bases are a match to TRBD2. Germline assignment: CDR1 MGHRA and CDR2 YSYEKL. V was pared by 1 base and J by 5 bases, with 9 bases of the junction left unmatched. This CDR3 spans 17 amino acids. The CDR3 DNA is TGCGCCAGCAGCCAAGGGGTGGCGGGAGGTTGGACCGGGGAGCTGTTTTTT. As protein: CASSQGVAGGWTGELFF.

V is TRBV28 and J is TRBJ1-5; D not certain. With 5 bases removed from V and 4 bases from J, the gap between germline ends came to 9 bases. The CDR3 totals 13 residues. Germline CDR1 reads MDHEN; CDR2 reads SYDVKM. In DNA, the CDR3 is TGTGCCAGCAGTAACCGGGGAAATCAGCCCCAGCATTTT. Residues: CASSNRGNQPQHF.

This clone was counted between two and nine times. The chain has TRBV27 and TRBJ2-5, with D hard to call. The CDR3 consists of 11 residues. Trimming removed 8 bases at V and 2 bases at J, with 6 bases between. Germline V lookup: CDR1 MNHEY, CDR2 SMNVEV (reference sequence). CDR3 sequence (DNA): TGTGCCAGCCGACGACAAGAGACCCAGTACTTC. Translated, it gives CASRRQETQYF.

The chain links TRBV11-3 to TRBJ2-2, with 11 positions matching TRBD2. The germline CDR1 and CDR2 sequences are SGHNT and YENEEA. V was pared by 5 bases and J by 2 bases, with 7 bases of the junction left unmatched. This CDR3 comprises 17 residues. In DNA, the CDR3 is TGTGCCAGCAGCCAGCCACTAGCGGGAGATAACACCGGGGAGCTGTTTTTT. It translates to CASSQPLAGDNTGELFF.

The chain recombines TRBV7-9 with TRBJ2-1; perhaps D is TRBD1 or TRBD2 (5 bases each). Trimming removed 8 bases from V and 9 bases from J, with 20 bases in between. The CDR3 runs 14 residues. Germline V CDR1 and CDR2: SEHNR, FQNEAQ (reference sequence). The CDR3 sequence is CASFPGPPSVEQFF. DNA of the CDR3: TGTGCCAGCTTCCCGGGACCCCCTTCTGTTGAGCAGTTCTTC. Supplemented by reference TRBV7-9 and TRBJ2-1, the full variable domain reads DTGVSQNPRHKITKRGQNVTFRCDPISEHNRLYWYRQTLGQGPEFLTYFQNEAQLEKSRLLSDRFSAERPKGSFSTLEIQRTEQGDSAMYLCASFPGPPSVEQFFGPGTRLTVL.

The chain is built from TRBV6-5 and TRBJ2-7, with D tentatively TRBD2 (6 bases). Germline CDR1 and CDR2: MNHEY and SVGAGI. The CDR3 has 15 amino acids. V was clipped by 0 bases and J by 2 bases, with 11 bases between them. The DNA for the CDR3 is TGTGCCAGCAGTTACTCGGGGGGAGTGGCCTACGAGCAGTACTTC. Protein product: CASSYSGGVAYEQYF.

The V gene is TRBV30, the J gene TRBJ1-4; 8 bases align to TRBD1. Trimming took 0 bases from V and 9 from J; bases not matched to a gene: 6. This CDR3 is built from 14 residues. Germline V lookup: CDR1 GTSNPN, CDR2 SVGIG (reference sequence). The CDR3 is CAWSVQGGTQKLFF. The CDR3 DNA follows: TGTGCCTGGAGTGTACAGGGGGGGACCCAAAAACTGTTTTTT.

Notes on this clone: Different DNA sequences within this sample yield the same CDR3. The chain has TRBV7-2 and TRBJ1-1, with no clear D. CDR1 SGHTA and CDR2 FQGNSA come from the germline V gene. Trimming cost V 1 base and J 1 base, with 7 bases left between them. The CDR3 runs to 14 residues. The CDR3 region has the DNA TGTGCCAGCAGCTTAGACGTCAGGAACACTGAAGCTTTCTTT. Translating gives CASSLDVRNTEAFF. Drawing the rest from reference TRBV7-2 and TRBJ1-1, the complete variable domain is GAGVSQSPSNKVTEKGKDVELRCDPISGHTALYWYRQSLGQGLEFLIYFQGNSAPDKSGLPSDRFSAERTGGSVSTLTIQRTQQEDSAVYLCASSLDVRNTEAFFGQGTRLTVV.

This chain's CDR3 is CASSDRLAGGPREQFF. CDR3 nucleotides: TGTGCCAGCAGTGATCGACTAGCGGGAGGCCCCCGGGAGCAGTTCTTC. This chain links TRBV6-1 with TRBJ2-1; 13 bases agree with TRBD2. The CDR3 is made up of 16 amino acids. V lost 3 bases to trimming and J lost 10 bases; unmatched junction nucleotides: 9. The germline gives CDR1 MNHNS, CDR2 SASEGT.

The chain is built from TRBV5-4 and TRBJ2-5, with 9 nucleotides matching TRBD1. Germline V gene sequence: CDR1 SGHNT, CDR2 YYREEE (reference sequence). With 4 bases clipped from V and 2 bases from J, the junction kept 6 bases outside the gene matches. The CDR3 runs to 15 residues. The DNA for the CDR3 is TGTGCCAGCAGCCCACGGACAGGGGCACAAGAGACCCAGTACTTC. Its protein is CASSPRTGAQETQYF.

The rearrangement joins TRBV2 to TRBJ1-1, with D possibly matching TRBD1 (6 bases). CDR3 length: 15 residues. CDR1 SNHLY and CDR2 FYNNEI come from the germline V gene. V was clipped by 0 bases and J by 4 bases, with 12 bases between them. In DNA form, the CDR3 reads TGTGCCAGCAGTGAAGCGGTAAAAGGGGGCACTGAAGCTTTCTTT. Protein sequence: CASSEAVKGGTEAFF.

In this sample, this clone turned up once. This chain connects TRBV2 to TRBJ2-7, with D maybe TRBD2 (5 bases). Germline CDR1 reads SNHLY; CDR2 reads FYNNEI. V was clipped by 6 bases and J by 5 bases, with 11 bases between them. The CDR3 length is 12 residues. Here the CDR3 reads CASRREFDEQYF. DNA for the CDR3: TGTGCCAGCAGGAGGGAGTTCGACGAGCAGTACTTC.

The V call is TRBV20-1, the J call TRBJ1-1; D uncertain. The CDR3 extends over 10 amino acids. Germline V lookup: CDR1 DFQATT, CDR2 SNEGSKA (reference sequence). The CDR3 reads CRPGGPEAFF. CDR3 DNA: TGCAGGCCAGGCGGGCCTGAAGCTTTCTTT.

The rearrangement joins TRBV4-1 to TRBJ1-1; D uncertain. CDR3 size: 13 residues. Trimming left V 4 bases short and J 0 bases short, with 6 bases between. CDR1 and CDR2 from the germline V gene are MGHRA and YSYEKL. CDR3 sequence reads: CASSRTVNTEAFF. CDR3 nucleotide sequence: TGCGCCAGCAGCCGGACCGTGAACACTGAAGCTTTCTTT.

About this clone: Its ends do not fully match the called genes, so a read error is possible. This chain links TRBV7-7 with TRBJ2-1, with 11 nucleotides matching TRBD2. The CDR3 runs 18 residues. Germline V gene lookup returns CDR1 SSHAT and CDR2 FNYEAQ (reference sequence). The CDR3 loop is CASSLGLAGGTSYNEQFF. The CDR3 DNA follows: TGTGCTAGCAGCTTAGGTCTAGCGGGAGGAACATCCTACAATGAGCAGTTCTTC.

The CDR3 sequence: CASSPDTEAFF. In DNA, the CDR3 is TGTGCCAGCTCACCAGACACTGAAGCTTTCTTT. The rearrangement joins TRBV18 to TRBJ1-1; no clear D. The CDR3 extends over 11 amino acids. The germline CDR1 and CDR2 sequences are KGHSH and LQKENI. V was shortened by 2 bases and J by 3 bases, with 1 base between the two germline ends.

The chain links TRBV14 to TRBJ2-5; no firm D call. The CDR3 length is 14 residues. The ends were cut back, 2 bases at V and 5 bases at J, with 12 bases in the middle. Germline loops: CDR1 SGHDN, CDR2 FVKESK. The CDR3 sequence is CASSQSPVGETQYF. CDR3 DNA: TGTGCCAGCAGCCAAAGCCCTGTCGGGGAGACCCAGTACTTC.

The genes are TRBV4-3 and TRBJ2-7; no firm D call. CDR3 length: 14 amino acids. The V end was cut by 1 base, the J end by 7 bases, with 14 bases between. Germline-derived CDR1 and CDR2 are LGHNA and YSLEER. CDR3 protein: CASSQVHGFGEQYF. CDR3 nucleotides: TGCGCCAGCAGCCAAGTACACGGTTTCGGAGAGCAGTACTTC.